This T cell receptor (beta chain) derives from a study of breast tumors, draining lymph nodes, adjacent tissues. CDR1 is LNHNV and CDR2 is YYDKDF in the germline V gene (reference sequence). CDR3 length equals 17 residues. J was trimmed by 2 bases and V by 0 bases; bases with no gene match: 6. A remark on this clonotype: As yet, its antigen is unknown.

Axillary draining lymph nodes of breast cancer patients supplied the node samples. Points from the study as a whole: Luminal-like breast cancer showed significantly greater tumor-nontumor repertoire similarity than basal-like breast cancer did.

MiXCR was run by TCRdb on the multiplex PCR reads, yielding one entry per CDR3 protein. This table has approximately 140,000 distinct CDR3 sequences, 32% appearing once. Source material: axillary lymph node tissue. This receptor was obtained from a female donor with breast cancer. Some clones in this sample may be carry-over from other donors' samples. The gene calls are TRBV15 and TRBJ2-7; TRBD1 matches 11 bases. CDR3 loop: CATSRDRGTGGPYEQYF. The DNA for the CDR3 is TGTGCCACCAGCAGAGATCGAGGGACAGGGGGACCCTACGAGCAGTACTTC.